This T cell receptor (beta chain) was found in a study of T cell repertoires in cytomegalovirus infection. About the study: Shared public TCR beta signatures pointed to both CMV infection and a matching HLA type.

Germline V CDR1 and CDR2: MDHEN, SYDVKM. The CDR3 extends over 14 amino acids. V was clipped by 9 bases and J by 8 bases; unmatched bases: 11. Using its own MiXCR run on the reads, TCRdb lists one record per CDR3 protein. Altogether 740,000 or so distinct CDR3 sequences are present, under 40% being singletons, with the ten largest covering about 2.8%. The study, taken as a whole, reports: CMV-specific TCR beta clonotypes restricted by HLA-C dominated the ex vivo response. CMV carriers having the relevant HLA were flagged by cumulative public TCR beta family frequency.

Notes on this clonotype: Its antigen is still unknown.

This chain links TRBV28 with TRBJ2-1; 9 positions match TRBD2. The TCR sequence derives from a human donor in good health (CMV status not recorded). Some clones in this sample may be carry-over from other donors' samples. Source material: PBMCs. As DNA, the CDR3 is TGTGCCAGTATCTATAGCGGGGGATTGGATGAGCAGTTCTTC. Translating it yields CASIYSGGLDEQFF.